The present T cell receptor (beta chain) was sequenced within a study of T cells in women clearing cervical HPV infection. Overall study: Controls' single incident HPV16 infection cleared within 12 months without precancer.

Comments on this clone: The read gets to within 3 residues of the CDR3 end, and the germline J gene fills in the rest.

immunoSEQ multiplex PCR used an average of approximately 1,300 ng genomic DNA. The table came from immunoSEQ multiplex PCR; TCRdb's copy has only in-frame clones and leaves some out. Its table records tens of thousands of clones. Germline trimming cut 4 bases from V and 2 bases from J; bases unmatched to any gene: 8. CDR1 is WNHNN and CDR2 is SYGVQD in the germline V gene (reference sequence). The CDR3 totals 15 residues. The clonotype originates from a woman between 18 and 69 years old with a cervical HPV16 infection that either progressed to CIN3+ or cleared (not recorded which). The material sequenced was blood buffy coat. The V and J genes are TRBV10-1 and TRBJ2-7, with 7 bases fitting TRBD2. Partial CDR3 DNA: TGCGCCAGCAGTGCGGCGGGAGTTAAGGCCTACGAG. Translated, it gives CASSAAGVKAYE. The whole CDR3 sequence is CASSAAGVKAYEQYF.